One sample yielded the 32 T cell receptor beta chains listed below, sequenced in a study of blood T cell repertoires in COVID-19. TCRdb's table, derived via immunoSEQ multiplex PCR, lists solely in-frame clones and lacks some. The top ten hold approximately 3.5% of the sample, which has some 230,000 clones, around 87% seen once. The sequenced material came from PBMCs or T cells enriched from blood (not recorded which). These receptors were obtained from a woman under 30 in a cohort exposed to, infected with or recovered from COVID-19 (not recorded which).

J is TRBJ2-2 and V is TRBV7-8, with D tentatively TRBD2 (5 bases). V lost 4 bases to trimming and J lost 4 bases, with 19 bases between them. From germline, CDR1 is SGHVS and CDR2 FQNEAQ. This CDR3 has 17 amino acids. The CDR3 protein is CASSSSRVGQFTGELFF. In nucleotides, the CDR3 is TGTGCCAGCAGCTCTAGCCGCGTGGGTCAGTTCACCGGGGAGCTGTTTTTT.

The chain links TRBV10-1 to TRBJ2-1, with TRBD2 identical over 8 bases. V was pared by 4 bases and J by 8 bases, with 10 bases of the junction left unmatched. Germline V CDR1 and CDR2: WNHNN, SYGVQD (reference sequence). The CDR3 covers 15 residues. CDR3 sequence reads: CASSGSGRGYDEQFF. The CDR3 nucleotides read TGCGCCAGCAGTGGAAGCGGGAGAGGGTACGATGAGCAGTTCTTC.

V is TRBV5-1 and J is TRBJ1-4; maybe TRBD1 (6 bases). Germline CDR1 is SGHRS and CDR2 is YFSETQ. The V end lost 0 bases, the J end lost 3 bases, and 15 bases lay between the germline ends. The CDR3 is made up of 17 amino acids. The CDR3 bases are TGCGCCAGCAGCTTGGGGGTACAGGGCTCAGCTAATGAAAAACTGTTTTTT. It is translated as CASSLGVQGSANEKLFF.

The chain recombines TRBV5-1 with TRBJ1-1; 12 positions agree with TRBD1. Germline V gene sequence: CDR1 SGHRS, CDR2 YFSETQ. CDR3 length: 15 amino acids. Trimming took 5 bases from V and 0 from J; bases not matched to a gene: 2. In nucleotides, the CDR3 is TGCGCCAGCAGGGGACAGGGGGCCATGAACACTGAAGCTTTCTTT. Residues: CASRGQGAMNTEAFF.

This clone is a singleton in its sample. The chain links TRBV27 to TRBJ1-2; 7 positions match TRBD1. V lost 2 bases and J lost 0; bases outside the gene matches: 3. This CDR3 spans 15 amino acids. Germline V gene data show CDR1 as MNHEY and CDR2 as SMNVEV (reference sequence). CDR3 DNA: TGTGCCAGCAGTTTAACAGGGGCCTCTAACTATGGCTACACCTTC. Translating gives CASSLTGASNYGYTF.

This clone was recorded once. V usage is TRBV24-1 and J usage is TRBJ2-7, with unresolved D. V gave up 0 bases and J gave up 3 bases, with 5 bases separating them. Per the germline V gene, CDR1 is KGHDR and CDR2 is SFDVKD. The CDR3 is 13 residues long. The CDR3 DNA is TGTGCCACCAGTGATTTGGGCGGCTACGAGCAGTACTTC. It codes for CATSDLGGYEQYF.

This clone showed up just a few times. The chain employs TRBV5-1 and TRBJ2-7, with 10 bases identical to TRBD1. The CDR3 sequence is 14 residues long. CDR1 and CDR2 (germline): SGHRS, YFSETQ. The J segment lost 6 bases and the V segment lost 0 bases, leaving 3 bases of the junction unmatched. The CDR3 is CASSLAGTGAEQYF. In DNA form, the CDR3 reads TGCGCCAGCAGCTTGGCCGGGACAGGGGCCGAGCAGTACTTC.

The chain links TRBV5-5 to TRBJ2-7; D unclear. Trimming shortened V by 4 bases and J by 2 bases, and 10 bases separated the two germline ends. The CDR3 sequence is 13 residues long. Per the germline V gene, CDR1 is SGHKS and CDR2 is YYEKEE (reference sequence). CDR3 sequence reads: CASSQDTAYEQYF. The CDR3, as DNA: TGTGCCAGCAGCCAAGACACAGCCTACGAGCAGTACTTC.

The chain has TRBV2 and TRBJ2-5, with 7 positions matching TRBD2. The germline CDR1 and CDR2 sequences are SNHLY and FYNNEI. CDR3 length: 12 residues. Trimming took 11 bases from V and 1 from J; bases not matched to a gene: 4. The CDR3 region has the DNA TGTGCCCTTGGGGGGGTCCAAGAGACCCAGTACTTC. Encoded protein: CALGGVQETQYF.

The chain couples TRBV7-8 to TRBJ1-5; the D is unclear. Trimming took off 5 bases at V and 5 bases at J, with 7 bases between the two ends. The CDR3 runs 12 residues. From germline, CDR1 is SGHVS and CDR2 FQNEAQ. The DNA of the CDR3 is TGTGCCAGCAGCCTTCGCGATCAGCCCCAGCATTTT. It codes for CASSLRDQPQHF.

The chain is built from TRBV27 and TRBJ1-5; no clear D. Germline CDR1 is MNHEY and CDR2 is SMNVEV (reference sequence). Between the trimmed V and J ends, which lost 4 bases and 7 bases, there was a span of 11 bases. The CDR3 is made up of 13 amino acids. CDR3 sequence reads: CASSWEAPQPQHF. The CDR3 DNA is TGTGCCAGCAGTTGGGAGGCCCCCCAGCCCCAGCATTTT.

The chain carries TRBV16 and TRBJ2-2; no clear D gene. The CDR3 loop spans 17 amino acids. V lost 0 bases and J lost 0, with 11 bases in between. Germline CDR1 and CDR2: KGHSY and FQNENV. CDR3 region: CASSQSGQAANTGELFF. The CDR3 region has the DNA TGTGCCAGCAGCCAATCGGGTCAGGCCGCGAACACCGGGGAGCTGTTTTTT.

The V gene is TRBV13, the J gene TRBJ1-2, with 8 positions matching TRBD1. The CDR3 length is 13 residues. V lost 10 bases and J lost 4; bases outside the gene matches: 8. Per the germline V gene, CDR1 is PRHDT and CDR2 is FYEKMQ (reference sequence). The CDR3 protein is CAIAPDRGYGYTF. The CDR3, as DNA: TGTGCCATCGCACCTGACAGGGGCTATGGCTACACCTTC.

The J gene is TRBJ1-3, the V gene TRBV5-1; 9 nucleotides line up with TRBD1. In germline, CDR1 is SGHRS, CDR2 YFSETQ. Trimming took 3 bases from V and 4 from J; bases not matched to a gene: 5. The CDR3 sequence is 15 residues long. CDR3 nucleotide sequence: TGCGCCAGCAGCTCCGGGACAGGGCTCGGAAACACCATATATTTT. Amino acids: CASSSGTGLGNTIYF.

V and J are TRBV29-1 and TRBJ2-1, with 11 positions matching TRBD2. In germline, CDR1 is SQVTM, CDR2 ANQGSEA. The CDR3 extends over 17 amino acids. V dropped 3 bases and J dropped 2; count of bases not matched to a gene: 9. CDR3 DNA: TGCAGCGTTGAGGGTAGCGGGAGGGCCAGGGCCTACAATGAGCAGTTCTTC. The encoded protein is CSVEGSGRARAYNEQFF.

This clone was recorded a few times. The genes are TRBV27 and TRBJ2-7, with a weak D call TRBD1 (8 bases). The CDR3 is 15 residues long. V was cut by 6 bases and J by 0 bases, with 15 bases left in between. Germline CDR1 MNHEY, CDR2 SMNVEV (reference sequence). Written as DNA, the CDR3 is TGTGCCAGCAGAAATCACAGGGGGGGCTCCTACGAGCAGTACTTC. Amino acids: CASRNHRGGSYEQYF.

This clone was seen only once. V usage is TRBV2 and J usage is TRBJ1-5; D call uncertain. The germline gives CDR1 SNHLY, CDR2 FYNNEI. This CDR3 comprises 15 residues. The V gene lost 1 base and the J gene lost 5 bases, with 12 bases spanning the gap. The chain's CDR3 is CASSEGLYRDQPQHF. CDR3 nucleotide sequence: TGTGCCAGCAGTGAAGGGCTATACCGGGATCAGCCCCAGCATTTT.

The chain recombines TRBV2 with TRBJ2-3; 8 bases agree with TRBD2. V lost 6 bases and J lost 3; bases outside the gene matches: 11. In germline, CDR1 is SNHLY, CDR2 FYNNEI. This CDR3 comprises 16 residues. CDR3 nucleotide sequence: TGTGCCAGCAGGGACTCACTAGCGGAGGATACAGATACGCAGTATTTT. Translated: CASRDSLAEDTDTQYF.

This chain uses TRBV3-1 (or the pseudogene TRBV3-2) with TRBJ2-1; tentative D call: TRBD2 (5 bases). Trimming shortened V by 4 bases and J by 5 bases, and 9 bases separated the two germline ends. This CDR3 spans 13 amino acids. The germline CDR1 and CDR2 sequences are LGHDT and YNNKEL (reference sequence). CDR3: CASSLTRDNEQFF. CDR3 sequence (DNA): TGTGCCAGCAGCCTCACTAGGGACAATGAGCAGTTCTTC.

This chain uses TRBV3-1 (or the pseudogene TRBV3-2) with TRBJ2-7; TRBD2 agrees at 7 bases. V shed 1 base, J shed 0 bases, and the junction held 3 bases outside the gene matches. This CDR3 is built from 15 residues. In germline, CDR1 is LGHDT, CDR2 YNNKEL (reference sequence). The CDR3 loop is CASSQGTSASYEQYF. CDR3 DNA sequence: TGTGCCAGCAGCCAAGGTACTAGCGCCTCCTACGAGCAGTACTTC.

The chain recombines TRBV5-1 with TRBJ2-2; D possibly corresponds to TRBD2 (6 bases). The germline V gene encodes CDR1 SGHRS and CDR2 YFSETQ. This CDR3 has 15 residues. V gave up 0 bases and J gave up 2 bases, with 8 bases separating them. CDR3 residues: CASSLELANTGELFF. As DNA, the CDR3 is TGCGCCAGCAGCTTGGAACTAGCTAACACCGGGGAGCTGTTTTTT.

The rearrangement links TRBV5-6 to TRBJ2-5; 8 bases agree with TRBD2. J lost 5 bases, V lost 2 bases, and 8 bases had no gene match. Germline values: CDR1 SGHDT, CDR2 YYEEEE. The CDR3 extends over 15 amino acids. CDR3 amino acids: CASSFLTGGGETQYF. Here the CDR3 DNA reads TGTGCCAGCAGCTTCTTGACGGGAGGGGGGGAGACCCAGTACTTC.

The chain carries TRBV10-2 and TRBJ2-7, with 10 bases identical to TRBD2. The CDR3 contains 14 residues. The germline CDR1 and CDR2 sequences are WSHSY and SAAADI. Losses at the gene ends were 6 bases for V and 3 bases for J; bases not matched to a gene: 5. CDR3 sequence reads: CASRSTSGVYEQYF. CDR3 coding DNA: TGCGCCAGCAGATCTACTAGCGGGGTCTACGAGCAGTACTTC.

For this clone: A read error may produce the germline difference seen at one junction end. The chain combines TRBV28 with TRBJ2-1; a possible D gene is TRBD2 (5 bases). From germline, CDR1 is MDHEN and CDR2 SYDVKM. The CDR3 runs 14 residues. The CDR3 reads CASSPGGSYNELFF. The CDR3 DNA sequence: TGTGCCAGCAGTCCGGGCGGGTCCTACAATGAGCTGTTCTTC.

The chain uses TRBV9 and TRBJ1-2; TRBD1 might be the D (5 bases). The CDR3 is made up of 13 amino acids. Germline V gene lookup returns CDR1 SGDLS and CDR2 YYNGEE. Trimming took 4 bases from V and 8 from J, leaving 15 bases between them. The CDR3 nucleotides read TGTGCCAGCAGCATGCGCGGGGGTATGGGCTACACCTTC. Its protein is CASSMRGGMGYTF. The full variable domain, with the rest looked up from reference TRBV9 and TRBJ1-2, is DSGVTQTPKHLITATGQRVTLRCSPRSGDLSVYWYQQSLDQGLQFLIQYYNGEERAKGNILERFSAQQFPDLHSELNLSSLELGDSALYFCASSMRGGMGYTFGSGTRLTVV.

V gene TRBV2 combines with J gene TRBJ1-1; 7 bases align to TRBD1. The CDR3 has 14 residues. CDR1 and CDR2 from the germline V gene are SNHLY and FYNNEI. The J segment lost 1 base and the V segment lost 8 bases, leaving 7 bases of the junction unmatched. The CDR3 sequence: CASVTGEGNTEAFF. CDR3 in DNA: TGTGCCAGCGTTACAGGGGAAGGGAACACTGAAGCTTTCTTT.

The CDR3 region is CASSRGQNSNQPQHF. The CDR3 DNA sequence: TGTGCCAGCAGCCGCGGACAGAATAGCAATCAGCCCCAGCATTTT. The rearrangement uses TRBV27 and TRBJ1-5, with TRBD1 as a possible D gene (6 bases). Trimming cost V 6 bases and J 0 bases, with 12 bases left between them. The CDR3 covers 15 residues. The germline V gene encodes CDR1 MNHEY and CDR2 SMNVEV (reference sequence).

On this clone: A read error may account for a junction end that differs from germline. The chain joins TRBV7-9 to TRBJ1-1; possibly TRBD1 for D (6 bases). The germline V gene encodes CDR1 SEHNR and CDR2 FQNEAQ (reference sequence). There are 13 residues in the CDR3. The CDR3 sequence: CASSLAGVVVAFF. For the CDR3, the DNA is TGTGCCAGCAGTTTAGCAGGGGTAGTGGTGGCTTTCTTT.

J is TRBJ2-7 and V is TRBV7-9; D may be TRBD2 (6 bases). The V gene lost 5 bases and the J gene lost 2 bases, with 16 bases spanning the gap. The CDR3 sequence is 15 residues long. The germline V gene encodes CDR1 SEHNR and CDR2 FQNEAQ (reference sequence). The CDR3 DNA reads as TGTGCCAGCAGCCCCTCCGCGGGATCCACCTACGAGCAGTACTTC. Its protein product is CASSPSAGSTYEQYF.

The chain joins TRBV28 to TRBJ2-7; TRBD2 agrees at 14 bases. The V gene's germline CDR1 is MDHEN and CDR2 SYDVKM. Losses at the gene ends were 6 bases for V and 3 bases for J; bases not matched to a gene: 4. The length of the CDR3 is 15 residues. CDR3 amino acids: CASRRTSGGIYEQYF. CDR3 nucleotides: TGTGCCAGCAGACGGACTAGCGGGGGGATCTACGAGCAGTACTTC.

In its sample, this clone was seen a few times. The chain uses TRBV6-5 and TRBJ2-1, with 8 bases aligning to TRBD2. Germline CDR1 and CDR2: MNHEY and SVGAGI. This CDR3 comprises 15 residues. The V segment lost 4 bases and the J segment 4 bases; nucleotides outside the gene matches: 6. The CDR3 coding sequence is TGTGCCAGCAGTTCACTGAGCGGGAGTTACAATGAGCAGTTCTTC. Amino acid sequence: CASSSLSGSYNEQFF.

The rearrangement joins TRBV5-1 to TRBJ2-1; 9 bases are shared with TRBD2. The CDR3 is made up of 15 amino acids. The V segment lost 4 bases and the J segment 2 bases; nucleotides outside the gene matches: 4. Germline CDR1 is SGHRS and CDR2 is YFSETQ. The CDR3 protein is CASSVAGATYNEQFF. Here the CDR3 DNA reads TGCGCCAGCAGCGTAGCGGGGGCAACCTACAATGAGCAGTTCTTC.